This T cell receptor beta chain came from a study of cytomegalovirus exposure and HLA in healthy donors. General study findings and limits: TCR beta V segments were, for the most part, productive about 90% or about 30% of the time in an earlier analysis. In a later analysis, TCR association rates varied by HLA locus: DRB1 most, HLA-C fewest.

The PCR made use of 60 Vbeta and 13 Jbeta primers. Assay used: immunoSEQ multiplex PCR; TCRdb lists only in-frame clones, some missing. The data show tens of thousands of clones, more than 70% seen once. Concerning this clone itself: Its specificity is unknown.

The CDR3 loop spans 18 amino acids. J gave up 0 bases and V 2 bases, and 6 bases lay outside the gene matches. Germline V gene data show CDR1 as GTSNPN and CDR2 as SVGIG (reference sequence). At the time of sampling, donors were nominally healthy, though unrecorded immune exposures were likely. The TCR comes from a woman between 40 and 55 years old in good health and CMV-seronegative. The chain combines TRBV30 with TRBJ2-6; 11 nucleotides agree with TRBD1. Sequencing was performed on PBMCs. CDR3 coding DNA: TGTGCCTGGAGTAAAAGGACAGGGGGCACCTCTGGGGCCAACGTCCTGACTTTC. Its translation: CAWSKRTGGTSGANVLTF.